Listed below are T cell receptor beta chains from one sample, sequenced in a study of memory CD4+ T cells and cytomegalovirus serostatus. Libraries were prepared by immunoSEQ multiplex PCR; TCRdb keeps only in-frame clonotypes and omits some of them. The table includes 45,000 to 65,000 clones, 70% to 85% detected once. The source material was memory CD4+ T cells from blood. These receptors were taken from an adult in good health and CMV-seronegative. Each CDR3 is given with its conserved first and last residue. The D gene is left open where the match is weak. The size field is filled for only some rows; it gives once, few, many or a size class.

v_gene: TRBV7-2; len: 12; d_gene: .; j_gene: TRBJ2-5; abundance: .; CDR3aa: CASSLIQETQYF; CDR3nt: TGTGCCAGCAGCTTAATCCAAGAGACCCAGTACTTC
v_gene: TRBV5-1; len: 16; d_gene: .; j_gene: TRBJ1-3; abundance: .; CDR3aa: CASSTSGPRSGNTIYF; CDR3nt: TGCGCCAGCAGCACGTCAGGGCCCCGCTCTGGAAACACCATATATTTT
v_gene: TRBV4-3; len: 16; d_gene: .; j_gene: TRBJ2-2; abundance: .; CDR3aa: CASSQDPGKITGELFF; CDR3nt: TGCGCCAGCAGCCAAGATCCAGGGAAGATCACCGGGGAGCTGTTTTTT
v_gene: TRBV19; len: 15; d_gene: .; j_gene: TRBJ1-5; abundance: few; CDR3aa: CASSIGETRYQPQHF; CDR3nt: TGTGCCAGTAGTATAGGGGAGACAAGGTATCAGCCCCAGCATTTT
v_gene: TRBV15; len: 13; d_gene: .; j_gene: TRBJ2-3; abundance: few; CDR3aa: CATSRDRVVPQYF; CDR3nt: TGTGCCACCAGCAGAGATCGGGTAGTACCGCAGTATTTT
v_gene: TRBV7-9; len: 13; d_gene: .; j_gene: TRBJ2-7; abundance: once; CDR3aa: CASSLRGGYEQYF; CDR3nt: TGTGCCAGCAGCTTACGGGGCGGGTACGAGCAGTACTTC
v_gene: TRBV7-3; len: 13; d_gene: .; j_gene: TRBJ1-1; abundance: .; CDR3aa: CASRLRGMAEAFF; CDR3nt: TGTGCCAGCAGGTTAAGAGGGATGGCTGAAGCTTTCTTT
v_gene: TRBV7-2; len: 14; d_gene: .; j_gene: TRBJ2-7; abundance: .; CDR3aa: CASSPLGYTDEQYF; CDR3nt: TGTGCCAGCAGTCCGCTGGGGTATACGGACGAGCAGTACTTC
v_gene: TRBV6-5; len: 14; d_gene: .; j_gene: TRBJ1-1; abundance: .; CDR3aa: CASSYFGRNTEAFF; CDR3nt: TGTGCCAGCAGTTACTTTGGCAGGAACACTGAAGCTTTCTTT
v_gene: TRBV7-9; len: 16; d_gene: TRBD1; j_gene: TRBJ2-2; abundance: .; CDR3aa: CASSNRDSGDTGELFF; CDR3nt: TGTGCCAGCAGCAACCGGGACAGCGGAGACACCGGGGAGCTGTTTTTT
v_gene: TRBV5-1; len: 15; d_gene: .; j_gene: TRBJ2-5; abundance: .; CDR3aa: CASSRGQLEGETQYF; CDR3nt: TGCGCCAGCAGCCGAGGACAGTTAGAGGGGGAGACCCAGTACTTC
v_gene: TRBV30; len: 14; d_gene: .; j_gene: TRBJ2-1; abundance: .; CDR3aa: CAGSTGSSYNEQFF; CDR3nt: TGTGCCGGAAGCACAGGGAGCTCCTACAATGAGCAGTTCTTC
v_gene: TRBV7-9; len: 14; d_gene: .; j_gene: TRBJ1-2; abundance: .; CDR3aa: CASDLGGYNYGYTF; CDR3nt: TGTGCCAGCGACCTCGGGGGGTACAACTATGGCTACACCTTC
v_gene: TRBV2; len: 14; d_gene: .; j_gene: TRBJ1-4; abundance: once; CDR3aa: CASRVQASGEKLFF; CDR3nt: TGTGCCAGCAGGGTACAGGCGAGTGGCGAAAAACTGTTTTTT
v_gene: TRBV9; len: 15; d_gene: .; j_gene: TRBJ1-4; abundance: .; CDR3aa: CASSPGWGTNEKLFF; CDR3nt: TGTGCCAGCAGCCCAGGCTGGGGAACTAATGAAAAACTGTTTTTT
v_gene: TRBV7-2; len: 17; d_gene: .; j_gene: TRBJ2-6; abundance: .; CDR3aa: CASSPRGTSSGANVLTF; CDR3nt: TGTGCCAGCAGCCCAAGAGGGACGTCCTCTGGGGCCAACGTCCTGACTTTC
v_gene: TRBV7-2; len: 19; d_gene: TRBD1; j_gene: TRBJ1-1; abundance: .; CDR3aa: CASSPPGTGRRLISGEAFF; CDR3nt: TGTGCCAGCAGCCCACCCGGGACAGGACGAAGGTTGATAAGTGGTGAAGCTTTCTTT
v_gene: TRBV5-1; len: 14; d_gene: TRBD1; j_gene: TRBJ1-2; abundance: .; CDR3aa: CASSSGDRFYGYTF; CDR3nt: TGCGCCAGCAGCTCTGGGGACAGATTCTATGGCTACACCTTC
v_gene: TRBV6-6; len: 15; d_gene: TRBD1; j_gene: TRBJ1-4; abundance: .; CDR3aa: CASSYMTGGNEKLFF; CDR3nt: TGTGCCAGCAGTTACATGACAGGGGGCAATGAAAAACTGTTTTTT
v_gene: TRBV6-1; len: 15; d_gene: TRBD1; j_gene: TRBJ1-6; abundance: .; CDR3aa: CASNEPGQGYSPLHF; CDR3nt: TGTGCCAGCAATGAACCGGGACAGGGGTATTCACCCCTCCACTTT
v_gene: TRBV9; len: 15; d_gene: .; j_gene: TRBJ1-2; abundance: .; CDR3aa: CASSEELRPNYGYTF; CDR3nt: TGTGCCAGCAGCGAAGAGCTCCGTCCTAACTATGGCTACACCTTC
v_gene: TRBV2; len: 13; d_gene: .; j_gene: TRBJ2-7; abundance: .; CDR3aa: CASGGTFRTEQYF; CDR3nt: TGTGCCAGCGGGGGGACGTTTAGGACCGAGCAGTACTTC
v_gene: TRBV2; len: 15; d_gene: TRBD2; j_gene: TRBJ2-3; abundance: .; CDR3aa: CASSPSGGSTDTQYF; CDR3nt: TGTGCCAGCAGTCCAAGCGGGGGGAGCACAGATACGCAGTATTTT
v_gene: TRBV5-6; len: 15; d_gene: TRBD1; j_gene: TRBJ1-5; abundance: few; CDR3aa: CASSAGTGNNQPQHF; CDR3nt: TGTGCCAGCAGCGCAGGGACAGGGAACAATCAGCCCCAGCATTTT
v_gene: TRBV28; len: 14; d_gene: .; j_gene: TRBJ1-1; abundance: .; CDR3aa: CASSLPGMNTEAFF; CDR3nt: TGTGCCAGCAGTTTGCCGGGGATGAACACTGAAGCTTTCTTT
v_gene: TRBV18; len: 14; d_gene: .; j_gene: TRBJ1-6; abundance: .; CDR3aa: CASSPGRVNSPLHF; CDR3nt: TGTGCCAGCTCCCCGGGGAGGGTGAATTCACCCCTCCACTTT
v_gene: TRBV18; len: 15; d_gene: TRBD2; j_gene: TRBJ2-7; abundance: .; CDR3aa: CASSEQSGGVYEQYF; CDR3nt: TGTGCCAGCTCCGAACAGAGCGGGGGGGTCTACGAGCAGTACTTC
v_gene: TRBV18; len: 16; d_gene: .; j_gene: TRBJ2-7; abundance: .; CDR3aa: CASSPSGGLTSYEQYF; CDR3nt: TGTGCCAGCTCACCCTCCGGAGGCCTAACCTCCTACGAGCAGTACTTC
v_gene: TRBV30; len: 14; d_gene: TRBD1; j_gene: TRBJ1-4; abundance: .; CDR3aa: CAWKWGQENEKLFF; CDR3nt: TGTGCCTGGAAATGGGGACAGGAAAATGAAAAACTGTTTTTT
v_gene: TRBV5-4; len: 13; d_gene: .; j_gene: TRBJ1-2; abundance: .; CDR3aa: CASRYDRSFGYTF; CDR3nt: TGTGCCAGCAGATACGACAGGAGCTTCGGCTACACCTTC
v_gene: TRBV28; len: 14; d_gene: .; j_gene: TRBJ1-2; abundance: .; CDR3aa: CASSFIGSPSGYTF; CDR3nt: TGTGCCAGCAGTTTTATTGGATCACCATCTGGCTACACCTTC
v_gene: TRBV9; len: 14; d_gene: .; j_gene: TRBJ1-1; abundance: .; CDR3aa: CASSVVQGNTEAFF; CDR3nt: TGTGCCAGCAGCGTAGTACAGGGCAACACTGAAGCTTTCTTT
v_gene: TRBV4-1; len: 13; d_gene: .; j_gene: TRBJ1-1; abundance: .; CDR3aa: CASSHRTATGVFF; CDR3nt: TGCGCCAGCAGCCATCGGACAGCAACGGGTGTTTTCTTT
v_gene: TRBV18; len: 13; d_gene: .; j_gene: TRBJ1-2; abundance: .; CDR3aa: CASSRQENYGYTF; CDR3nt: TGTGCCAGCTCACGCCAGGAGAACTATGGCTACACCTTC
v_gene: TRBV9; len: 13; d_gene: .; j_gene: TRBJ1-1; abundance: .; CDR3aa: CASSIRGSTEAFF; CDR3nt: TGTGCCAGCAGCATCCGGGGAAGCACTGAAGCTTTCTTT
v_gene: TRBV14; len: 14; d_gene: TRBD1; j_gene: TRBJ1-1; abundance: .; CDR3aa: CASSFGQGNTEAFF; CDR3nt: TGTGCCAGCAGCTTCGGACAGGGGAACACTGAAGCTTTCTTT
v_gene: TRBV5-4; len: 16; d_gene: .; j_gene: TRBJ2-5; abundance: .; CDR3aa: CASSLSGSVPQETQYF; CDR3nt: TGTGCCAGCAGCTTGTCAGGGTCCGTGCCTCAAGAGACCCAGTACTTC
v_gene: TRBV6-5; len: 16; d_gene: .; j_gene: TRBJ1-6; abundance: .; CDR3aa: CASSYSKQSGHSPLHF; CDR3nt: TGTGCCAGCAGTTACTCGAAACAGAGCGGTCACTCACCCCTCCACTTT
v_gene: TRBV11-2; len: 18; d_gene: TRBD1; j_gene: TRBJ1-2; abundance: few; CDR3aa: CASSSLQLLQGRVYGYTF; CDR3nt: TGTGCCAGCAGCTCCCTGCAGTTATTACAGGGGAGGGTCTATGGCTACACCTTC
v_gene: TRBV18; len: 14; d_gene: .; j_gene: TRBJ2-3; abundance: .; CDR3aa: CASSPPGSGDTQYF; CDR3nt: TGTGCCAGCTCACCCCCAGGGAGCGGTGATACGCAGTATTTT
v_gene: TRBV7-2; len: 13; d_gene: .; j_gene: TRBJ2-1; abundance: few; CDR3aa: CASSLGRQGLQFF; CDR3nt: TGTGCCAGCAGCCTGGGGCGACAGGGACTGCAGTTCTTC
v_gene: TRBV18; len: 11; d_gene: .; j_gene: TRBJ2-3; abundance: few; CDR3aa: CASSGPDTQYF; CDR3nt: TGTGCCAGCTCAGGACCCGATACGCAGTATTTT
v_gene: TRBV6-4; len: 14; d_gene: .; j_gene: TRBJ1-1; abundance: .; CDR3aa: CASSDRDRNTEAFF; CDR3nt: TGTGCCAGCAGTGACAGAGACAGGAACACTGAAGCTTTCTTT
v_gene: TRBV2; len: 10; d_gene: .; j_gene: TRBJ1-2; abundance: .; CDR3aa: CASSGDGYTF; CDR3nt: TGTGCCAGCTCCGGGGACGGCTACACCTTC
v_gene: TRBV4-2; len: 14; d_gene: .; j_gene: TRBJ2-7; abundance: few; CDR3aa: CASSEERRGYEQYF; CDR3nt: TGTGCCAGCAGCGAAGAAAGGCGAGGGTACGAGCAGTACTTC
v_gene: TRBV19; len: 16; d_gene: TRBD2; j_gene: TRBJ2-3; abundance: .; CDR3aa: CASSSRLSGEVDTQYF; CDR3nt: TGTGCCAGTAGTAGCCGTCTTAGCGGGGAGGTAGATACGCAGTATTTT
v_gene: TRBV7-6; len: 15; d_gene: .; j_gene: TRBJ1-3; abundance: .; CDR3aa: CASSEQRLSGNTIYF; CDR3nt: TGTGCCAGCAGCGAACAGAGGCTCTCTGGAAACACCATATATTTT
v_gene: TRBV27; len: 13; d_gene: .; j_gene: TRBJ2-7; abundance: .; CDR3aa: CASLSPLRPEQYF; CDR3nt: TGTGCCAGCTTGTCTCCACTAAGGCCCGAGCAGTACTTC
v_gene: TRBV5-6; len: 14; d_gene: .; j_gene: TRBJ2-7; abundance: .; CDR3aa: CASNLGGYNYEQYF; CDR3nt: TGTGCCAGCAACTTGGGGGGATACAACTACGAGCAGTACTTC
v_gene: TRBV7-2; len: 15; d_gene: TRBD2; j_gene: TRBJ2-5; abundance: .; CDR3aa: CASSLQRGGRETQYF; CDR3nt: TGTGCCAGCAGCTTACAGCGGGGGGGCCGAGAGACCCAGTACTTC
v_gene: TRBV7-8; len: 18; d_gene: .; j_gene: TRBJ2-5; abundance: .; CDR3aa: CASSLVPGWRSTSETQYF; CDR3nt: TGTGCCAGCAGCTTAGTACCCGGGTGGAGGTCTACTTCAGAGACCCAGTACTTC
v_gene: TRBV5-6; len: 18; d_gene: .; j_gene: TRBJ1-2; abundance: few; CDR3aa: CASSLGFRKYGAGYGYTF; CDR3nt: TGTGCCAGCAGCTTGGGTTTCCGCAAATATGGGGCGGGCTATGGCTACACCTTC